A selection of T cell receptor beta chains follows, all from one sample in a study of immune characterization of retroperitoneal liposarcoma. TCRdb reprocessed the PCR reads with MiXCR, giving one entry per CDR3 protein. The sample records around 20,000 distinct CDR3 sequences, 35% to 40% being singletons. Sequencing used blood. All receptors come from a male donor with retroperitoneal liposarcoma. Both conserved end residues are part of each CDR3. The D gene is left open where the match is weak. Expanded clones are given a class, and other clones once, few, many or no size at all.

v_gene: TRBV5-1; len: 16; abundance: few; d_gene: TRBD2; CDR3aa: CASSLEGLAGVDEQFF
v_gene: TRBV7-6; len: 15; abundance: -; d_gene: -; CDR3aa: CASSQMGSGQETQFF
v_gene: TRBV11-2; len: 12; abundance: -; d_gene: -; CDR3aa: CASSAIRETQYF
v_gene: TRBV6-5; len: 16; abundance: few; d_gene: -; CDR3aa: CASSYSSRGLGETQYF
v_gene: TRBV7-2; len: 11; abundance: medium-sized; d_gene: -; CDR3aa: CASSNYDEQYF
v_gene: TRBV6-1; len: 15; abundance: many; d_gene: -; CDR3aa: CASSEAAGNTGELFF
v_gene: TRBV7-8; len: 16; abundance: -; d_gene: TRBD1; CDR3aa: CASSALHRGLDYEQHF
v_gene: TRBV24-1; len: 15; abundance: -; d_gene: TRBD1; CDR3aa: CATSDSGQGKEKLFF
v_gene: TRBV11-2; len: 15; abundance: -; d_gene: TRBD1; CDR3aa: CASSLGDRDKETQYF
v_gene: TRBV12-3/TRBV12-4; len: 14; abundance: -; d_gene: -; CDR3aa: CASSPPGETGELFF
v_gene: TRBV11-3; len: 14; abundance: many; d_gene: -; CDR3aa: CASSLDDNFDEQFF
v_gene: TRBV27; len: 18; abundance: medium-sized; d_gene: TRBD1; CDR3aa: CASSLYDIGGSSTDTQYF
v_gene: TRBV6-6; len: 17; abundance: many; d_gene: TRBD2; CDR3aa: CASSSMTASGSTGELFF
v_gene: TRBV6-1; len: 11; abundance: many; d_gene: -; CDR3aa: CASSDLREQYF
v_gene: TRBV28; len: 16; abundance: many; d_gene: TRBD1; CDR3aa: CASSPSGTGNSYEQYF
v_gene: TRBV3-1; len: 16; abundance: -; d_gene: TRBD2; CDR3aa: CASSALAGVIEETQYF
v_gene: TRBV7-2; len: 14; abundance: -; d_gene: TRBD2; CDR3aa: CASSFSGGAYEQIF
v_gene: TRBV6-1; len: 14; abundance: -; d_gene: -; CDR3aa: CASSVNRVVDTQYF
v_gene: TRBV6-1; len: 14; abundance: few; d_gene: -; CDR3aa: CASSLQGSKNIQFF
v_gene: TRBV6-6; len: 15; abundance: -; d_gene: TRBD1; CDR3aa: CASTQGVLSTDTQYF
v_gene: TRBV11-3; len: 14; abundance: -; d_gene: TRBD2; CDR3aa: CASSKREGSLEQYF
v_gene: TRBV6-5; len: 11; abundance: -; d_gene: -; CDR3aa: CASSPGNDHYF
v_gene: TRBV6-1; len: 13; abundance: once; d_gene: -; CDR3aa: CASSVSSGYEQCF
v_gene: TRBV28; len: 14; abundance: -; d_gene: -; CDR3aa: CASSIQYAKNIQFF
v_gene: TRBV6-1; len: 13; abundance: -; d_gene: -; CDR3aa: CASISPVGNTIYF
v_gene: TRBV7-2; len: 15; abundance: -; d_gene: -; CDR3aa: CASSPLYGAYREQFF
v_gene: TRBV6-1; len: 14; abundance: -; d_gene: -; CDR3aa: CASRTIAPGAIQYF
v_gene: TRBV6-1; len: 13; abundance: medium-sized; d_gene: -; CDR3aa: CASSEYLSETQFF
v_gene: TRBV27; len: 16; abundance: -; d_gene: TRBD2; CDR3aa: CASSKGLAGTQETQYF
v_gene: TRBV6-4; len: 12; abundance: many; d_gene: -; CDR3aa: CASSRGYNEQFF
v_gene: TRBV6-6; len: 14; abundance: many; d_gene: TRBD1; CDR3aa: CASSYQGAGDEQFF
v_gene: TRBV27; len: 16; abundance: -; d_gene: TRBD1; CDR3aa: CASSPRTGGTYNEQFF
v_gene: TRBV12-3/TRBV12-4; len: 14; abundance: -; d_gene: -; CDR3aa: CASSLGTAYNEQYF
v_gene: TRBV7-8; len: 15; abundance: -; d_gene: -; CDR3aa: CASSFRGGTQNEQFF
v_gene: TRBV6-1; len: 15; abundance: -; d_gene: -; CDR3aa: CASRPDSLSAYEQYF
v_gene: TRBV6-1; len: 16; abundance: -; d_gene: -; CDR3aa: CASSPGVALGNQPQHF
v_gene: TRBV11-1; len: 16; abundance: once; d_gene: TRBD1; CDR3aa: CASSARDRVLGTEAFF
v_gene: TRBV7-2; len: 13; abundance: many; d_gene: -; CDR3aa: CASSLGGLDTQYF
v_gene: TRBV10-1; len: 17; abundance: many; d_gene: TRBD2; CDR3aa: CASSSPDGGLADNEQFF
v_gene: TRBV6-1; len: 13; abundance: few; d_gene: TRBD2; CDR3aa: CASNRGEDNEQYF
v_gene: TRBV6-1; len: 13; abundance: -; d_gene: TRBD1; CDR3aa: CASRTDRGREQYF
v_gene: TRBV6-1; len: 14; abundance: -; d_gene: -; CDR3aa: CASSPNRLKYGYTF
v_gene: TRBV7-9; len: 14; abundance: -; d_gene: TRBD1; CDR3aa: CASSTRQGRTEAFF
v_gene: TRBV6-1; len: 13; abundance: many; d_gene: -; CDR3aa: CASSDRENTEAFF
v_gene: TRBV6-1; len: 14; abundance: many; d_gene: -; CDR3aa: CASRLDGLNTEAFF
v_gene: TRBV10-3; len: 13; abundance: -; d_gene: -; CDR3aa: CAISDLESVAQYF
v_gene: TRBV12-3/TRBV12-4; len: 15; abundance: -; d_gene: -; CDR3aa: CASSLWGSWNSPLHF
v_gene: TRBV25-1; len: 15; abundance: many; d_gene: -; CDR3aa: CASSDPREVQETQYF
v_gene: TRBV6-8; len: 12; abundance: -; d_gene: TRBD2; CDR3aa: CASSDRGGEEYF